This TCR beta chain originates from a study of chemoradiotherapy in HPV16-positive cancers. As for this clone: Relative to the germline gene, one junction end is altered; a read error may explain this.

Measured with immunoSEQ multiplex PCR; TCRdb has only the in-frame clones, and not every one. This sample has 7,000 or so clones, with 75% to 85% found just once. The V gene's germline CDR1 is ENHRY and CDR2 SYGVKD. The CDR3 loop spans 15 amino acids. The sample in question was tumor tissue, obtained from a patient who underwent chemoradiotherapy. The TCR was taken from a human donor with HPV-associated anogenital cancer. The chain is built from TRBV10-3 and TRBJ2-7; TRBD2 is a possible D gene (6 bases). This chain's CDR3 is CAIRTGGRPAYEQYF. The CDR3 coding sequence is TGTGCGATCAGAACCGGAGGGCGGCCCGCCTACGAGCAGTACTTC.